This T cell receptor beta chain appears in the sequencing data of a study of blood T cell repertoires in COVID-19. On the study more broadly: Sample material is recorded as cDNA or gDNA derived from T cells, B-cell-depleted T cells, or PBMCs.

The V gene's germline CDR1 is WNHNN and CDR2 SYGVQD (reference sequence). There are 9 residues in the CDR3. The data were produced by immunoSEQ multiplex PCR, yet TCRdb's version contains in-frame clones alone and is incomplete. Of about 36,000 clones listed, around 85% were seen once; the top ten hold 13% to 15%. The sample consisted of peripheral blood. The chain couples TRBV10-1 to TRBJ1-1; D is unresolved. This sequence originates from a human donor in a cohort sampled during active COVID-19. The CDR3 nucleotides read TGCGCGTGCGGGGAGGGAGCTTTCTTT. This sequence encodes CACGEGAFF.